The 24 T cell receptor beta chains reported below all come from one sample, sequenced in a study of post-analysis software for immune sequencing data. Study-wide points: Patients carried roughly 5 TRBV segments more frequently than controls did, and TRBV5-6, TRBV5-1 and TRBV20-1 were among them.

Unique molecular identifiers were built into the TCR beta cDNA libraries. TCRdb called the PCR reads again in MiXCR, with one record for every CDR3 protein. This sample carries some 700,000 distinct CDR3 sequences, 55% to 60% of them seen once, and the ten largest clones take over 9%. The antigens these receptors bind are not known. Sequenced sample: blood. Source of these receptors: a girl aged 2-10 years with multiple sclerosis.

The CDR3 here is CATRGLVNEQFF. In nucleotides, the CDR3 is TGTGCCACCAGGGGACTAGTAAATGAGCAGTTCTTC. The rearrangement joins TRBV24-1 to TRBJ2-1, with 8 bases lining up with TRBD2. Germline assignment: CDR1 KGHDR and CDR2 SFDVKD. The length of the CDR3 is 12 residues. The junction had 2 bases not matched to a gene; V was cut back by 7 bases and J by 7 bases.

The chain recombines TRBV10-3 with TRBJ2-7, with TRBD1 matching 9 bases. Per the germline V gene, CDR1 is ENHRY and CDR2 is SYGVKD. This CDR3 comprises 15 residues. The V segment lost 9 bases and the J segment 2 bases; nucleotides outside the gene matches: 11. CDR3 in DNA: TGTGCCATTATATTCCGGGACAGGGTGACCTACGAGCAGTACTTC. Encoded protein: CAIIFRDRVTYEQYF.

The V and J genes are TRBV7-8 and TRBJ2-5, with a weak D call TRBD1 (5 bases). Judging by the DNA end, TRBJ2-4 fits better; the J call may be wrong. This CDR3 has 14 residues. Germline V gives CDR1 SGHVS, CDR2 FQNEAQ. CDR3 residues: CASSLGASGNIQYF. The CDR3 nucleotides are TGTGCCAGCAGCTTAGGAGCCTCAGGGAACATTCAGTACTTC.

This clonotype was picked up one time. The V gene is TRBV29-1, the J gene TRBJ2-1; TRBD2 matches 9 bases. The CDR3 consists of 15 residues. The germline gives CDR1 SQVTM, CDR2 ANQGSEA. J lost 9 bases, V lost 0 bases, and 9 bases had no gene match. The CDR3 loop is CSVEDLRGGSGEQFF. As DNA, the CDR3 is TGCAGCGTTGAAGATTTGCGGGGGGGCTCGGGTGAGCAGTTCTTC.

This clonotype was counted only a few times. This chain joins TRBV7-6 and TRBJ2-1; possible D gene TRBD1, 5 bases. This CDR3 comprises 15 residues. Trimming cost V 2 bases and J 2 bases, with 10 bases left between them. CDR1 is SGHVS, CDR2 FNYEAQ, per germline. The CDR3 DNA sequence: TGTGCCAGCAGCTTACCCGACAGCACCTACAATGAGCAGTTCTTC. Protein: CASSLPDSTYNEQFF.

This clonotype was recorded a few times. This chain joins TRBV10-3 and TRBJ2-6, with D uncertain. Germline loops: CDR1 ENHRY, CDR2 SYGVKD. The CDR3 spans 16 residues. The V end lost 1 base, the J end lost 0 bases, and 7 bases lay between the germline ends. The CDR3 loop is CAISEFHPSGANVLTF. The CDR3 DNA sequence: TGTGCCATCAGTGAGTTTCACCCCTCTGGGGCCAACGTCCTGACTTTC.

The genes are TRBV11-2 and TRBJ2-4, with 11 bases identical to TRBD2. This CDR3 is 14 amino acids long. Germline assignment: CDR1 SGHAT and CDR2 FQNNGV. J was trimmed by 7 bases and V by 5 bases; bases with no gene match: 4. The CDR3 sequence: CASSGTSGSNIQYF. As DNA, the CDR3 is TGTGCCAGCAGCGGTACTAGCGGGAGCAACATTCAGTACTTC.

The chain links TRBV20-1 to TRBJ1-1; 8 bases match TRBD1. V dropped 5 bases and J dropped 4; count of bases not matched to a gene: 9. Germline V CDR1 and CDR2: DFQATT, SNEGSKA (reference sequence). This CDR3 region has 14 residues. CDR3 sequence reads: CSAGPTGVGTEAFF. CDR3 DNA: TGCAGTGCTGGACCGACAGGGGTGGGCACTGAAGCTTTCTTT.

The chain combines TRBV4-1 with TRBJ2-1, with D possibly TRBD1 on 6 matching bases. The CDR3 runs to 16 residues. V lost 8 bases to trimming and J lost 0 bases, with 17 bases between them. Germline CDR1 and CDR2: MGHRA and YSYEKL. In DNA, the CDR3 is TGCGCCAGCGGGTTACAGGGAAGGAGCTCCTACAATGAGCAGTTCTTC. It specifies CASGLQGRSSYNEQFF.

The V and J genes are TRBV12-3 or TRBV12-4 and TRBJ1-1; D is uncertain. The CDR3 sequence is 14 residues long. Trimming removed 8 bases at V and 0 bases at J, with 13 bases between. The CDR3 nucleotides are TGTGCCAGCCTACTGTCGGGCCTGAACACTGAAGCTTTCTTT. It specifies CASLLSGLNTEAFF.

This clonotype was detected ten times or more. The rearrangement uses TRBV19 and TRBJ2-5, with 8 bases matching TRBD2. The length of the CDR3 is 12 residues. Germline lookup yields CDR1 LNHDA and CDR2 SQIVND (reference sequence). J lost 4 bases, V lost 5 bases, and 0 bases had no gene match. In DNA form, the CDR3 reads TGTGCCAGTAGTCGGGAGGGAGAGACCCAGTACTTC. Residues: CASSREGETQYF. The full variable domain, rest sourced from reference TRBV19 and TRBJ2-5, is DGGITQSPKYLFRKEGQNVTLSCEQNLNHDAMYWYRQDPGQGLRLIYYSQIVNDFQKGDIAEGYSVSREKKESFPLTVTSAQKNPTAFYLCASSREGETQYFGPGTRLLVL.

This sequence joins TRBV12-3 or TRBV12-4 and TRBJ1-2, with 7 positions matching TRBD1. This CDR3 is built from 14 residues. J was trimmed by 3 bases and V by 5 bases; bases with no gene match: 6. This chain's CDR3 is CASSPRDRDYGYTF. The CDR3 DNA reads TGTGCCAGCAGTCCCCGGGACAGAGACTATGGCTACACCTTC.

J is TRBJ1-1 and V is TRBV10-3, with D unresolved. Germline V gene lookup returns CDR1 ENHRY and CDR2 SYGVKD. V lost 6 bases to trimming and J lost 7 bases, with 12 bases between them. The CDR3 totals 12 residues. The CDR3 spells CAIRSEGDEAFF. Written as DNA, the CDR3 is TGTGCCATCAGAAGTGAGGGAGATGAAGCTTTCTTT.

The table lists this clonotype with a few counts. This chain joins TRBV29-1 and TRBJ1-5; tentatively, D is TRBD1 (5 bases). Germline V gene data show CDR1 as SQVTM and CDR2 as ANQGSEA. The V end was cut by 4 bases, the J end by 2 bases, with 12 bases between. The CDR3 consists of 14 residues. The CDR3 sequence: CSVGNRTGNQPQHF. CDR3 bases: TGCAGCGTTGGGAACAGGACGGGCAATCAGCCCCAGCATTTT.

The CDR3: CSARDRAGDRYEQFF. The CDR3 nucleotides read TGCAGTGCTAGAGATAGGGCTGGGGATAGGTATGAGCAGTTCTTC. V and J are TRBV20-1 and TRBJ2-1; D call uncertain. CDR1 DFQATT and CDR2 SNEGSKA come from the germline V gene (reference sequence). The CDR3 length is 15 residues. Trimming stripped 0 bases from V and 8 bases from J, with 17 bases between.

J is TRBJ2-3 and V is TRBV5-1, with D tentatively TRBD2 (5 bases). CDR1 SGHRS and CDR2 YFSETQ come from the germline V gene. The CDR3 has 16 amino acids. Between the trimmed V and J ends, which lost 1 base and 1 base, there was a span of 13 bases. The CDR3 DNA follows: TGCGCCAGCAGCTTGTATGTGGGAGAGGGCACAGATACGCAGTATTTT. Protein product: CASSLYVGEGTDTQYF.

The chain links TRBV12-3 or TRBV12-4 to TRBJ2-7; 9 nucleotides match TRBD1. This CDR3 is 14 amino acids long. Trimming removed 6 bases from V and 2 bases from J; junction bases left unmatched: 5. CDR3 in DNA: TGTGCCAGCAGGGACAGGGGACGCACCTACGAGCAGTACTTC. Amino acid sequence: CASRDRGRTYEQYF.

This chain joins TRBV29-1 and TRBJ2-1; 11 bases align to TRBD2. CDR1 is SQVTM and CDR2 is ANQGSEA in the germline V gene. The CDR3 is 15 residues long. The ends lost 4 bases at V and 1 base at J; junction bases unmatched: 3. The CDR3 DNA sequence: TGCAGCGTTGTTCGACTAGCGGGATCCTACAATGAGCAGTTCTTC. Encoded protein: CSVVRLAGSYNEQFF.

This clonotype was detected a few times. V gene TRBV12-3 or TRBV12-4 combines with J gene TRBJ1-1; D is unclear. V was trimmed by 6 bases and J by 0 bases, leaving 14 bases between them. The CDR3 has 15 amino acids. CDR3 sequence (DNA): TGTGCCAGCAGAGCGAGACCGGAGATGAACACTGAAGCTTTCTTT. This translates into CASRARPEMNTEAFF.

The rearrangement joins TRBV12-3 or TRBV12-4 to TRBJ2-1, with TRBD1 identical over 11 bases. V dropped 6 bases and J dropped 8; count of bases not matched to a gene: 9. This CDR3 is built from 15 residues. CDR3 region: CASRSGDRGVHEQFF. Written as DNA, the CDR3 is TGTGCCAGCAGGTCGGGGGACAGGGGGGTCCATGAGCAGTTCTTC.

CDR3 DNA: TGCGCCAGCAGCTGGGGACTAGCGGCTAGCACAGATACGCAGTATTTT. It encodes CASSWGLAASTDTQYF. The rearrangement uses TRBV5-1 and TRBJ2-3, with TRBD2 matching 11 bases. The V gene's germline CDR1 is SGHRS and CDR2 YFSETQ. V lost 3 bases and J lost 0; bases outside the gene matches: 3. The CDR3 loop spans 16 amino acids.

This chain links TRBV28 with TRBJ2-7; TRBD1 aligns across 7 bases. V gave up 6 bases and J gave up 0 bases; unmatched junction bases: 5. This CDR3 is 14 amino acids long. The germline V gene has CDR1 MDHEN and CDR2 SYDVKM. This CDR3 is CASSADRVSYEQYF. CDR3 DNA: TGTGCCAGCAGCGCCGACAGGGTCTCCTACGAGCAGTACTTC.

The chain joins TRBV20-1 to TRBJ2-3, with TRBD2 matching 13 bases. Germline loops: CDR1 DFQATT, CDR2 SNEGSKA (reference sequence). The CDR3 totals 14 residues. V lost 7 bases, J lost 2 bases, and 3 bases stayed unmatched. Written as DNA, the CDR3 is TGCAGTGGTACTAGCGGGGGGGCCACAGATACGCAGTATTTT. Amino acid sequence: CSGTSGGATDTQYF.

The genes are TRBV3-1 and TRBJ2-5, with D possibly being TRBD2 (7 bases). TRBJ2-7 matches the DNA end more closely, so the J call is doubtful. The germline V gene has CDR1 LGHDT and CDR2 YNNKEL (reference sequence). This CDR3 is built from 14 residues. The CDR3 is CASSRGASGGEQYF. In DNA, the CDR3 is TGTGCCAGCAGCCGGGGGGCCTCGGGGGGCGAGCAGTACTTC.